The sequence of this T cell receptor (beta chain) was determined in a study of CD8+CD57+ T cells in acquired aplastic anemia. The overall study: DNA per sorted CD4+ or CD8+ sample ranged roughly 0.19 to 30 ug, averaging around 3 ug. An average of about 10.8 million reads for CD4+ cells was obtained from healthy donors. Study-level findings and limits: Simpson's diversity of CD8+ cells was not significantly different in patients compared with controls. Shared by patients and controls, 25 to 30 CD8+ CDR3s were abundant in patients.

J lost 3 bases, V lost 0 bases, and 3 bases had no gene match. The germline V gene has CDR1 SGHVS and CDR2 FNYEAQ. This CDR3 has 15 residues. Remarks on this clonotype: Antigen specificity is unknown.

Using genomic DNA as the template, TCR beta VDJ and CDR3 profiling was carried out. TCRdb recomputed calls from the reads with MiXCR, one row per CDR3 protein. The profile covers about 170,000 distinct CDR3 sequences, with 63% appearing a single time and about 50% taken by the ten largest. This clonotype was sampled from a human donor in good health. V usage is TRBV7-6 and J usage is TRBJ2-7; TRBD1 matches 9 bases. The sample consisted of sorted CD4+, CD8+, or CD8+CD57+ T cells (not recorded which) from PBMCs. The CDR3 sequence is CASSLAGTGLYEQYF. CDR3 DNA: TGTGCCAGCAGCTTAGCCGGGACAGGGCTCTACGAGCAGTACTTC.